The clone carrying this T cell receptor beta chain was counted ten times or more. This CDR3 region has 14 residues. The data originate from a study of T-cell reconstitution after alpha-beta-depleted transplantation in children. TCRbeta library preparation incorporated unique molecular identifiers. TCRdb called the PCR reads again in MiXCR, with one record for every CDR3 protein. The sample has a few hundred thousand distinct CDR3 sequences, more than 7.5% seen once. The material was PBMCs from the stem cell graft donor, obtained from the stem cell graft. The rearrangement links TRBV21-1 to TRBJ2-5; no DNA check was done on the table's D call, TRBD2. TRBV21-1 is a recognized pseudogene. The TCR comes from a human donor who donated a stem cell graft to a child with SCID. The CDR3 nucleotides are TGTGCCAGCAACTTAGCGGAAAGGAAAGAGACCCAGTACTTC. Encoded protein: CASNLAERKETQYF.